This TCR beta chain was observed in a study of T cell repertoires in cytomegalovirus infection. Study in general: TCR beta signatures that were public indicated CMV infection and matching HLA type.

V was clipped by 5 bases and J by 1 base, with 13 bases between them. The CDR3 has 15 residues. Per the germline V gene, CDR1 is SGHTA and CDR2 is FQGNSA. This clonotype has a count of ten or more. Its specificity is unknown. TCRdb analysed the reads with MiXCR anew, one entry per CDR3 protein. The sample records 200,000 or so distinct CDR3 sequences, about 38% being singletons. The specimen comprised CD8+ T cells from cultured PBMCs, sampled from culture after CMV antigen stimulation. The V gene is TRBV7-2, the J gene TRBJ2-3; D uncertain. The TCR comes from a human donor in good health (CMV status not recorded). Some clones in this sample may be carry-over from other donors' samples. In nucleotides, the CDR3 is TGTGCCAGCAGCCCTAGGACGGTGGGCACAGATACGCAGTATTTT. Translation: CASSPRTVGTDTQYF.